Many counts were recorded for the clone carrying this T cell receptor beta chain. As yet, its antigen is unknown. The data originate from a study of T cells in Graves' hyperthyroidism and ophthalmopathy. There are 15 residues in the CDR3. Per the germline V gene, CDR1 is SEHNR and CDR2 is FQNEAQ (reference sequence). The junction had 7 bases not matched to a gene; V was cut back by 4 bases and J by 7 bases. Ophthalmopathy patients had Clinical Activity Score at least 3, NOSPECS grade at least 4, duration under 3 months. Clinical symptoms, serum thyroxine and TRAb, thyroid ultrasound and orbital computed tomography together formed the diagnostic basis. Amplification of TCR beta CDR3 regions was performed using RNA transcripts as template. HTBI primers were employed in a first-round RT-PCR of the TCR CDR3. TCRdb itself ran the multiplex PCR reads through MiXCR, one entry per CDR3 protein. There are about half a million distinct CDR3 sequences in the sample; around 24% occur only once, and around 11% lies in the top ten.

Study-wide points: Patients with ophthalmopathy were separated from those with stable hyperthyroidism by a 13 V-J model. Peripheral blood also featured most of the thyroid clonotypes expanded above 0.001.

The chain carries TRBV7-9 and TRBJ2-5; 12 nucleotides align to TRBD1. The TCR comes from a young woman with Graves' ophthalmopathy. The source material was blood. CDR3 protein: CASSYGTGGHGTQYF. CDR3 in DNA: TGTGCCAGCAGCTACGGGACAGGGGGCCACGGGACCCAGTACTTC.